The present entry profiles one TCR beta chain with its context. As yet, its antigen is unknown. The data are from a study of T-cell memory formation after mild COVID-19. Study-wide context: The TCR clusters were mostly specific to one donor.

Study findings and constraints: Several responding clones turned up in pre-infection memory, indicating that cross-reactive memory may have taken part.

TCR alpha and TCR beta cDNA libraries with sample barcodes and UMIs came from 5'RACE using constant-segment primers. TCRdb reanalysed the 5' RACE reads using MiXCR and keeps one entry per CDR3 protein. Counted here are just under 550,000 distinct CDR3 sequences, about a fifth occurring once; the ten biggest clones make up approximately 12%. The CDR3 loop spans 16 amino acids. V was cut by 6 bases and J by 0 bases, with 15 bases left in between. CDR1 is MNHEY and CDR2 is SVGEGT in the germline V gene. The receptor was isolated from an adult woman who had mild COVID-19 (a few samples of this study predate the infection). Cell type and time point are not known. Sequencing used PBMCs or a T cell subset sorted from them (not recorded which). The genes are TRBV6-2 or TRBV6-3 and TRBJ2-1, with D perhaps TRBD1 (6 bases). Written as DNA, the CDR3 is TGTGCCAGCAGCACCACAGGGTTCGACTCCTACAATGAGCAGTTCTTC. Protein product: CASSTTGFDSYNEQFF.